The 30 T cell receptor beta chains below were found in one sample sequenced in a study of blood T cell repertoires in COVID-19. Assay used: immunoSEQ multiplex PCR; TCRdb lists only in-frame clones, some missing. The data contain under 150,000 clones, around four fifths of them singletons. The sequenced sample consisted of peripheral blood. The receptor source for this set is a woman aged 40 to 49 with acute or convalescent COVID-19.

The rearrangement uses TRBV9 and TRBJ2-7; D ambiguous. With 0 bases removed from V and 2 bases from J, the gap between germline ends came to 9 bases. The CDR3 contains 14 residues. The germline V gene has CDR1 SGDLS and CDR2 YYNGEE. CDR3 in amino acids: CASSVAPGPYEQYF. The CDR3 region has the DNA TGTGCCAGCAGCGTAGCCCCAGGCCCCTACGAGCAGTACTTC.

The genes are TRBV7-8 and TRBJ1-1; 8 bases map to TRBD1. The V and J ends lost 3 bases and 2 bases, in that order; junction bases with no gene match: 5. The germline gives CDR1 SGHVS, CDR2 FQNEAQ. CDR3 length: 15 amino acids. DNA of the CDR3: TGTGCCAGCAGCTTGGGACAGGACTATAACACTGAAGCTTTCTTT. It codes for CASSLGQDYNTEAFF.

The CDR3 region is CASSLRPSSLPNEQFF. The CDR3 nucleotides read TGTGCCAGCAGCTTAAGGCCTAGCAGTTTGCCCAATGAGCAGTTCTTC. The chain is built from TRBV11-2 and TRBJ2-1, with D possibly TRBD2 on 5 matching bases. The CDR3 is 16 amino acids. Germline V gene lookup returns CDR1 SGHAT and CDR2 FQNNGV. V was trimmed by 2 bases and J by 6 bases, leaving 17 bases between them.

J is TRBJ1-2 and V is TRBV7-2; D not resolved. Germline V lookup: CDR1 SGHTA, CDR2 FQGNSA. The CDR3 spans 12 residues. Trimming took off 1 base at V and 4 bases at J, with 4 bases between the two ends. Here the CDR3 DNA reads TGTGCCAGCAGCTTAGACGGCTATGGCTACACCTTC. Protein product: CASSLDGYGYTF.

J is TRBJ2-7 and V is TRBV19; 11 bases are a match to TRBD1. Losses at the gene ends were 7 bases for V and 1 base for J; bases not matched to a gene: 6. This CDR3 region has 15 residues. The germline V gene has CDR1 LNHDA and CDR2 SQIVND (reference sequence). The CDR3 region has the DNA TGTGCCAGTACCCCCGGGACAGGGGGGTCCTACGAGCAGTACTTC. Amino acids: CASTPGTGGSYEQYF. Full variable domain (missing parts from reference TRBV19 and TRBJ2-7): DGGITQSPKYLFRKEGQNVTLSCEQNLNHDAMYWYRQDPGQGLRLIYYSQIVNDFQKGDIAEGYSVSREKKESFPLTVTSAQKNPTAFYLCASTPGTGGSYEQYFGPGTRLTVT.

This clone was observed a few times. The rearrangement uses TRBV11-2 and TRBJ2-5, with 8 bases aligning to TRBD1. CDR1 SGHAT and CDR2 FQNNGV come from the germline V gene. V shed 0 bases and J 5 bases; nucleotides not matched to a gene: 5. This CDR3 region has 15 residues. CDR3 residues: CASSLEGRGHETQYF. DNA for the CDR3: TGTGCCAGCAGCTTAGAAGGCAGGGGGCACGAGACCCAGTACTTC.

The rearrangement links TRBV11-2 to TRBJ2-4, with 8 bases that match TRBD1. Germline V gene lookup returns CDR1 SGHAT and CDR2 FQNNGV. The CDR3 runs 15 residues. V was pared by 1 base and J by 4 bases, with 3 bases of the junction left unmatched. The CDR3 DNA reads TGTGCCAGCAGCTTAGCGGACAGGGCGAAAAACATTCAGTACTTC. Encoded protein: CASSLADRAKNIQYF.

The genes are TRBV24-1 and TRBJ1-2; D possibly corresponds to TRBD1 (6 bases). The CDR3 consists of 13 residues. CDR1 is KGHDR, CDR2 SFDVKD, per germline. V was clipped by 3 bases and J by 6 bases, with 10 bases between them. The DNA for the CDR3 is TGTGCCACCAGTGATCGATCAGGGGATGGCTACACCTTC. Encoded protein: CATSDRSGDGYTF.

This chain uses TRBV2 with TRBJ1-5; no clear D gene. V lost 6 bases, J lost 1 base, and 7 bases lay in between. The V gene's germline CDR1 is SNHLY and CDR2 FYNNEI. This CDR3 is built from 13 residues. Here the CDR3 DNA reads TGTGCCAGCAGCACAGAAAGCAATCAGCCCCAGCATTTT. This sequence encodes CASSTESNQPQHF.

The V call is TRBV4-3, the J call TRBJ1-5; D gene uncertain. There are 19 residues in the CDR3. Germline values: CDR1 LGHNA, CDR2 YSLEER. Trimming left V 0 bases short and J 2 bases short, with 20 bases between. The CDR3, as DNA: TGCGCCAGCAGCCAAGAAGTAGTGGGAGCCCAGCGTGGCAATCAGCCCCAGCATTTT. It is translated as CASSQEVVGAQRGNQPQHF.

J is TRBJ1-5 and V is TRBV7-9; the match to TRBD1 covers 9 bases. The germline CDR1 and CDR2 sequences are SEHNR and FQNEAQ (reference sequence). This CDR3 is built from 16 residues. V dropped 5 bases and J dropped 3; count of bases not matched to a gene: 8. This chain's CDR3 is CASSRTRDRVNQPQHF. The CDR3 coding sequence is TGTGCCAGCAGCCGAACCCGGGACAGGGTCAATCAGCCCCAGCATTTT. Full variable domain (rest looked up from reference TRBV7-9 and TRBJ1-5): DTGVSQNPRHKITKRGQNVTFRCDPISEHNRLYWYRQTLGQGPEFLTYFQNEAQLEKSRLLSDRFSAERPKGSFSTLEIQRTEQGDSAMYLCASSRTRDRVNQPQHFGDGTRLSIL.

The gene calls are TRBV5-6 and TRBJ1-6, with 7 bases that match TRBD1. The germline gives CDR1 SGHDT, CDR2 YYEEEE. J lost 5 bases, V lost 4 bases, and 9 bases had no gene match. The CDR3 has 16 amino acids. CDR3 coding DNA: TGTGCCAGCAGCGACACCGGGACAGCCAATAATTCACCCCTCCACTTT. Translation gives CASSDTGTANNSPLHF.

The chain combines TRBV14 with TRBJ1-6; D is unresolved. V lost 4 bases and J lost 3, with 7 bases in between. The CDR3 is 14 residues long. CDR1 is SGHDN, CDR2 FVKESK, per germline. The CDR3 protein is CASSPRSYNSPLHF. CDR3 in DNA: TGTGCCAGCAGCCCGAGAAGCTATAATTCACCCCTCCACTTT.

The chain joins TRBV5-1 to TRBJ2-2; a weak D match, TRBD2 (6 bases). From germline, CDR1 is SGHRS and CDR2 YFSETQ. V was cut by 0 bases and J by 6 bases, with 12 bases left in between. This CDR3 has 15 residues. The CDR3 DNA follows: TGCGCCAGCAGCTTGGTGGAGCGGGCAGCCGGGGAGCTGTTTTTT. Its protein product is CASSLVERAAGELFF.

This clone appeared a few times. The chain employs TRBV6-5 and TRBJ1-5, with D unresolved. CDR1 is MNHEY, CDR2 SVGAGI, per germline. This CDR3 contains 14 residues. Deletions cut 6 bases from V and 3 bases from J, with 12 bases between. CDR3 DNA: TGTGCCAGCAGGTTTACAATTGCCAATCAGCCCCAGCATTTT. Amino acid sequence: CASRFTIANQPQHF.

The CDR3 is CASSLRGNIQYF. CDR3 in DNA: TGTGCCAGCAGCTTGCGCGGAAACATTCAGTACTTC. The rearrangement uses TRBV5-6 and TRBJ2-4; no reliable D call. Germline V gene lookup returns CDR1 SGHDT and CDR2 YYEEEE. The CDR3 covers 12 residues. Trimming shortened V by 1 base and J by 6 bases, and 5 bases separated the two germline ends.

The chain links TRBV19 to TRBJ1-5; a possible D gene is TRBD1 (6 bases). V lost 6 bases, J lost 4 bases, and 10 bases lay in between. Looked up from germline, CDR1 is LNHDA and CDR2 is SQIVND (reference sequence). CDR3 length equals 13 residues. The CDR3 region has the DNA TGTGCCAGTAGCCGGACAGTTAATCAGCCCCAGCATTTT. It translates to CASSRTVNQPQHF.

The CDR3 nucleotides are TGTGCCAGCAGCGCACTGACAGGGGTTGGCTACACCTTC. Residues: CASSALTGVGYTF. This chain joins TRBV9 and TRBJ1-2, with 8 bases lining up with TRBD1. The CDR3 sequence is 13 residues long. CDR1 is SGDLS and CDR2 is YYNGEE in the germline V gene. Unmatched junction bases numbered 5, after V lost 3 bases and J lost 7 bases.

The chain has TRBV2 and TRBJ2-7; maybe TRBD1 (6 bases). The CDR3 covers 12 residues. Germline values: CDR1 SNHLY, CDR2 FYNNEI. Trimming took 10 bases from V and 2 from J, leaving 12 bases between them. CDR3 nucleotide sequence: TGTGCCACTGGACAGTCGACCTACGAGCAGTACTTC. Protein sequence: CATGQSTYEQYF. Variable domain in full (rest from reference TRBV2 and TRBJ2-7): EPEVTQTPSHQVTQMGQEVILRCVPISNHLYFYWYRQILGQKVEFLVSFYNNEISEKSEIFDDQFSVERPDGSNFTLKIRSTKLEDSAMYFCATGQSTYEQYFGPGTRLTVT.

The chain is built from TRBV11-2 and TRBJ2-3; 7 nucleotides line up with TRBD2. V was pared by 8 bases and J by 0 bases, with 8 bases of the junction left unmatched. Germline V gene lookup returns CDR1 SGHAT and CDR2 FQNNGV. The CDR3 contains 15 residues. CDR3 loop: CASQGGGLSTDTQYF. The CDR3 bases are TGTGCCAGCCAGGGCGGGGGACTTAGCACAGATACGCAGTATTTT.

As concerns this clone: Possible read error: a much larger clone is one base away. This chain connects TRBV7-2 to TRBJ1-3, with unresolved D. V was pared by 0 bases and J by 0 bases, with 6 bases between. Germline V gene data show CDR1 as SGHTA and CDR2 as FQGNSA. The CDR3 length is 15 residues. The CDR3 loop reads CASSLASSSGNTIYF. Written as DNA, the CDR3 is TGTGCCAGCAGCTTAGCTTCGAGCTCTGGAAACACCATATATTTT.

The chain carries TRBV5-4 and TRBJ1-6; TRBD1 is a possible D gene (5 bases). From germline, CDR1 is SGHNT and CDR2 YYREEE (reference sequence). V was clipped by 0 bases and J by 7 bases, with 11 bases between them. CDR3 length: 15 amino acids. As DNA, the CDR3 is TGTGCCAGCAGCTTGGGGTCAGGGAGGAATTCACCCCTCCACTTT. Protein product: CASSLGSGRNSPLHF.

The chain joins TRBV6-1 to TRBJ1-6; no clear D. CDR3 length: 16 amino acids. V was pared by 4 bases and J by 4 bases, with 14 bases between. Germline assignment: CDR1 MNHNS and CDR2 SASEGT. The CDR3: CASSGIGSSYNSPLHF. In nucleotides, the CDR3 is TGTGCCAGCAGTGGGATAGGGAGCTCATATAATTCACCCCTCCACTTT.

V gene TRBV19 combines with J gene TRBJ1-2; D might be TRBD1 (5 bases). V gave up 0 bases and J gave up 8 bases, with 10 bases separating them. Germline V lookup: CDR1 LNHDA, CDR2 SQIVND (reference sequence). The length of the CDR3 is 13 residues. The CDR3 reads CASSIEGERGYTF. The DNA for the CDR3 is TGTGCCAGTAGTATAGAAGGGGAACGAGGCTACACCTTC.

In nucleotides, the CDR3 is TGTGCCAGCAACCTTGCGGGGGGGCCACACGAGCAGTACTTC. Protein product: CASNLAGGPHEQYF. The chain uses TRBV5-4 and TRBJ2-7; 9 positions match TRBD2. Germline lookup yields CDR1 SGHNT and CDR2 YYREEE (reference sequence). J was trimmed by 5 bases and V by 6 bases; bases with no gene match: 9. The CDR3 covers 14 residues.

V is TRBV11-2 and J is TRBJ1-3, with no clear D. The V end was cut by 1 base, the J end by 4 bases, with 14 bases between. The CDR3 has 16 amino acids. Germline V gives CDR1 SGHAT, CDR2 FQNNGV. The CDR3 DNA is TGTGCCAGCAGCTTAGCGAGGACTCTATTAGGAAACACCATATATTTT. It is translated as CASSLARTLLGNTIYF.

This clone is a singleton in its sample. The chain links TRBV29-1 to TRBJ2-6; D might be TRBD1 (5 bases). The CDR3 loop spans 16 amino acids. V lost 2 bases to trimming and J lost 2 bases, with 13 bases between them. Germline V gives CDR1 SQVTM, CDR2 ANQGSEA. CDR3 region: CSVELPGPTGANVLTF. The CDR3 region has the DNA TGCAGCGTTGAATTGCCAGGGCCCACTGGGGCCAACGTCCTGACTTTC.

J is TRBJ2-2 and V is TRBV19; the D gene is possibly TRBD1 (5 bases). Germline V gives CDR1 LNHDA, CDR2 SQIVND (reference sequence). CDR3 length: 14 residues. Deletions cut 4 bases from V and 2 bases from J, with 8 bases between. CDR3 DNA: TGTGCCAGTAGTAGAGACAGAAACACCGGGGAGCTGTTTTTT. It codes for CASSRDRNTGELFF.

A few counts support this clone. This sequence joins TRBV19 and TRBJ1-2, with 8 positions matching TRBD1. Trimming removed 0 bases from V and 4 bases from J; junction bases left unmatched: 7. Germline CDR1 LNHDA, CDR2 SQIVND (reference sequence). The CDR3 runs to 16 residues. In DNA, the CDR3 is TGTGCCAGTAGTATAGACGGTACCACAGGGGGCTATGGCTACACCTTC. It codes for CASSIDGTTGGYGYTF.

The rearrangement joins TRBV4-3 to TRBJ2-1; weak D call: TRBD2 (5 bases). Trimming removed 2 bases from V and 8 bases from J, with 16 bases in between. CDR1 is LGHNA, CDR2 YSLEER, per germline. This CDR3 contains 15 residues. Here the CDR3 reads CASSQHDFRGDEQFF. The CDR3 DNA follows: TGCGCCAGCAGCCAACACGATTTTCGGGGAGATGAGCAGTTCTTC.